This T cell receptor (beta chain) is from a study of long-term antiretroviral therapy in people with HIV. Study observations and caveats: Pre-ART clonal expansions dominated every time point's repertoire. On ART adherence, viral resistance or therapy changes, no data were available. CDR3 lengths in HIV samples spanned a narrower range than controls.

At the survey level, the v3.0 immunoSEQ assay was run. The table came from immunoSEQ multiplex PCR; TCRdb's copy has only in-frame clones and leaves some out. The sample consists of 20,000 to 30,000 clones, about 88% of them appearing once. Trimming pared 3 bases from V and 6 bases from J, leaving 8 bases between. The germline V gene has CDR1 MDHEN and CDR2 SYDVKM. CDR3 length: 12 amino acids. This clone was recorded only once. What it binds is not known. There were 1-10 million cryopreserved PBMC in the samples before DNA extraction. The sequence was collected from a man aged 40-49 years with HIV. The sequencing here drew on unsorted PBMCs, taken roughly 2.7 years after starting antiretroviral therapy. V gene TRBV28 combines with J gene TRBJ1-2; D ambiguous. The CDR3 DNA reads TGTGCCAGCAGTTTTCGGGGTCATGGCTACACCTTC. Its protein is CASSFRGHGYTF.